This T cell receptor beta chain was identified in a study of spatial heterogeneity in lung cancer. Study-level points and caveats: Blood contained ubiquitous expanded tumor TCRs more at resection than at follow-up.

On this clonotype itself: The antigen remains undetermined.

TCRdb re-called the 5' RACE reads through MiXCR, storing one row per CDR3 protein. This table holds 89,000 or so distinct CDR3 sequences, 15% to 25% found once. Trimming left V 6 bases short and J 4 bases short, with 18 bases between. The length of the CDR3 is 16 residues. In germline, CDR1 is MNHNY, CDR2 SVGAGI (reference sequence). The time point here: sample taken at primary tumor resection. Researchers sequenced whole RNA taken from tumor, nontumor lung or frozen PBMC without sorting. This sequence joins TRBV6-6 and TRBJ1-4; D uncertain. The source was PBMCs, collected at surgery. This receptor was taken from a male donor with early-stage non-small cell lung cancer. The CDR3 region is CASSPPGPTVNEKLFF. The CDR3 DNA reads as TGTGCCAGCAGCCCGCCGGGCCCCACGGTTAATGAAAAACTGTTTTTT.